This TCR beta chain was sequenced for a study of blood T cell repertoires in COVID-19. CDR1 is SGHRS and CDR2 is YFSETQ in the germline V gene. With 4 bases clipped from V and 1 base from J, the junction kept 7 bases outside the gene matches. The CDR3 covers 16 residues. TCRdb's copy holds only in-frame clones and misses some; the assay was immunoSEQ multiplex PCR. The table has 450,000 to 500,000 clones, roughly nine tenths seen once. The specimen sequenced was PBMCs or T cells enriched from blood (not recorded which). The rearrangement uses TRBV5-1 and TRBJ2-3; TRBD2 matches at 9 bases. The clonotype comes from a woman aged 60 to 75 who had recovered from COVID-19. CDR3 DNA sequence: TGCGCCAGCAGCCAGAATAGCGGGGGCGGCACAGATACGCAGTATTTT. Translated: CASSQNSGGGTDTQYF.